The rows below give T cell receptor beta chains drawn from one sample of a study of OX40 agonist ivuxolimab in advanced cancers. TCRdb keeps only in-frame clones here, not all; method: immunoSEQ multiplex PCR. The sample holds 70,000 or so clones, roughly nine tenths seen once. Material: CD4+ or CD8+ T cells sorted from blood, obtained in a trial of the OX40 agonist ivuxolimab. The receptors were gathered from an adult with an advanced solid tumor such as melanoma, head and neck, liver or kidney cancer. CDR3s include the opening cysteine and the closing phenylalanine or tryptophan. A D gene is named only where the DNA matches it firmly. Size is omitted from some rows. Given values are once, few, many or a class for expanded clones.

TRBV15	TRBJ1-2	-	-	TGTGCCACCAGCACGGGTGGGGCACCATCGAGCTATGGCTACACCTTC	CATSTGGAPSSYGYTF
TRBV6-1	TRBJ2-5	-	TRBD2	TGTGCCAGCTGTCTAGCGGGGGGCCAAGAGACCCAGTACTTC	CASCLAGGQETQYF
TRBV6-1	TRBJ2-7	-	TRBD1	TGTGCCAGCAGTGAAGAGGACAGGGGGACCTACGAGCAGTACTTC	CASSEEDRGTYEQYF
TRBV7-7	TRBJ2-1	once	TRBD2	TGTGCTAGCAGTCGCAGCGGGGGGGCCTCCAATGAGCAGTTCTTC	CASSRSGGASNEQFF
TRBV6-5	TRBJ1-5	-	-	TGTGCCAGCAACGTGGGTGGTAACAATCAGCCCCAGCATTTT	CASNVGGNNQPQHF
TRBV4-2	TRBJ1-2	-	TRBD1	TGTGCCAGCAGCCAAGATACAGGGGGTCACTATGGCTACACCTTC	CASSQDTGGHYGYTF
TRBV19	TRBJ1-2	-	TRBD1	TGTGCCAGTAGTATCGGCAGGGGGCAGGGCTATGGCTACACCTTC	CASSIGRGQGYGYTF
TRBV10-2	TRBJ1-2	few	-	TGCGCCAGCAGTGAGTCTCCCGGGTTCAATGGCTACACCTTC	CASSESPGFNGYTF
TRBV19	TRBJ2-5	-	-	TGTGCCAGTAGTATAAACTTGGGGGGCGGAGAGACCCAGTACTTC	CASSINLGGGETQYF
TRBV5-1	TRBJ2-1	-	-	TGCGCCAGCAGCTTGGCGGGGTTTTCCTACAATGAGCAGTTCTTC	CASSLAGFSYNEQFF
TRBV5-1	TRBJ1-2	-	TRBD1	TGCGCCAGCAGCTTGGTATCCTTGTCAACGCGGGACAGCTATGGCTACACCTTC	CASSLVSLSTRDSYGYTF
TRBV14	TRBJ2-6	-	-	TGTGCCAGCCGAGATGGAGCGGGGGCCAACGTCCTGACTTTC	CASRDGAGANVLTF
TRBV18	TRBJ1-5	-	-	TGTGCCAGCTCACCAGCCGGAGCGGATCAGCCCCAGCATTTT	CASSPAGADQPQHF
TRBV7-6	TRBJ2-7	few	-	TGTGCCAGCAGCTTAAAACTCTTCTACGAGCAGTACTTC	CASSLKLFYEQYF
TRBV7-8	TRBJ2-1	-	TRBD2	TGTGCCAGCAGCTTAGTCAGGAGCGGGGGCAATGAGCAGTTCTTC	CASSLVRSGGNEQFF
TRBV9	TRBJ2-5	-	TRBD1	TGTGCCAGCAGCATGCCCCGGACAGGGAAGGGTGGCCAAGAGACCCAGTACTTC	CASSMPRTGKGGQETQYF
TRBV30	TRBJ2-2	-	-	TGTGCCTGGAGTGACAGCGGAGCGAACACCGGGGAGCTGTTTTTT	CAWSDSGANTGELFF
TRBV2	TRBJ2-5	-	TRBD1	TGTGCCAGCAGTCAACAACAGGGGGCGGGAGAGACCCAGTACTTC	CASSQQQGAGETQYF
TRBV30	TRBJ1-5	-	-	TGTGCCTGGAGTCAAAGAGGAGATTATAGCAATCAGCCCCAGCATTTT	CAWSQRGDYSNQPQHF
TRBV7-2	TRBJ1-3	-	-	TGTGCCAGCAGCTCCACAGGTCTCTCTGGAAACACCATATATTTT	CASSSTGLSGNTIYF
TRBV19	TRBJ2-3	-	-	TGTGCCAGTAGTTCACGGGCCTCTAGCACAGATACGCAGTATTTT	CASSSRASSTDTQYF
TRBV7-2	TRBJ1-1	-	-	TGTGCCAGCAGCTACCCCCCAGTGAACACTGAAGCTTTCTTT	CASSYPPVNTEAFF
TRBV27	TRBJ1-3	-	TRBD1	TGTGCCAGCAGGCAACTTGGGACAGGGATTTCCTCTGGAAACACCATATATTTT	CASRQLGTGISSGNTIYF
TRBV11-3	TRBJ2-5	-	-	TGTGCCAGCAGCTTAAAACCCGCGGTGGAGACCCAGTACTTC	CASSLKPAVETQYF
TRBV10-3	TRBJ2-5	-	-	TGTGCCATCAGTGAGTCCGGGGGGCTGGGGGAGACCCAGTACTTC	CAISESGGLGETQYF
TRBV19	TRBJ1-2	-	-	TGTGCCAGTAGTATATTAAAAAACGCAGGCTATGGCTACACCTTC	CASSILKNAGYGYTF
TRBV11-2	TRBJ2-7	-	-	TGTGCCAGCAGCTTAGTTGGTAGCGAGCAGTACTTC	CASSLVGSEQYF
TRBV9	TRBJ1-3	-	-	TGTGCCAGCAGCCCGCGACAGGACCCAGGTGGAAACACCATATATTTT	CASSPRQDPGGNTIYF
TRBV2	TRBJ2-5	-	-	TGTGCCAGCAGGAGTCTCTCGGAGACCCAGTACTTC	CASRSLSETQYF
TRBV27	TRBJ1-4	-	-	TGTGCCAGCAGCTATGAGGGGTATACAGCTAATGAAAAACTGTTTTTT	CASSYEGYTANEKLFF
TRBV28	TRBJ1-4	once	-	TGTGCCAGCAGTCCCGGGGGCAGAACTAATGAAAAACTGTTTTTT	CASSPGGRTNEKLFF
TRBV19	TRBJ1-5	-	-	TGTGCCTCACTAGGGGGGGGGTTAGGGCCTAATCAGCCCCAGCATTTT	CASLGGGLGPNQPQHF
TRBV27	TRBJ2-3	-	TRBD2	TGTGCCAGCAGTTTATGGGGTAGCGGGAGGGGGGCAGATACGCAGTATTTT	CASSLWGSGRGADTQYF
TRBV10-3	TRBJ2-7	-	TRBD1	TGTGCCATCACTCCGGGACAGGGGACCTACGAGCAGTACTTC	CAITPGQGTYEQYF
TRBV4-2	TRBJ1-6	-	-	TGTGCCAGCAGCCAAGGACAGACTAATTCACCCCTCCACTTT	CASSQGQTNSPLHF
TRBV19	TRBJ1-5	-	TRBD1	TGTGCCAGTAGTCCTCGACAGGGAGGACAGCCCCAGCATTTT	CASSPRQGGQPQHF
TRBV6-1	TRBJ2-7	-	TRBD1	TGTGCCAGCAACCCGGGACAGGGCTACGAGCAGTACTTC	CASNPGQGYEQYF
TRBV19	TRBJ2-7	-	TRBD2	TGTGCCAGTAGTATCTCAGTCCCCGGGACTAGCGGGAGATACGAGCAGTACTTC	CASSISVPGTSGRYEQYF
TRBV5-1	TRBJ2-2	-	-	TGCGCCAGCAGCTTGTTACAGGAGGGCACCGGGGAGCTGTTTTTT	CASSLLQEGTGELFF
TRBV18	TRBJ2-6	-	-	TGTGCCAGTCGAGAAGGGGCGGCCTCTGGGGCCAACGTCCTGACTTTC	CASREGAASGANVLTF
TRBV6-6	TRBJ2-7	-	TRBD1	TGTGCCAGCAGTTACTCCAGGGACAGGGCCGACGAGCAGTACTTC	CASSYSRDRADEQYF
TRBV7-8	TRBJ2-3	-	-	TGTGCCAGCAGCCCCCCCCTACGGGAGCGTGGAGCAGATACGCAGTATTTT	CASSPPLRERGADTQYF
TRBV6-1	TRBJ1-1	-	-	TGTGCCAGCAGCTACACAGGGTATGACACTGAAGCTTTCTTT	CASSYTGYDTEAFF
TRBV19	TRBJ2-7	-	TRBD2	TGTGCCAGTAGTATATGGGGGACTAGCGGGAGGGGGAGATCCTACGAGCAGTACTTC	CASSIWGTSGRGRSYEQYF
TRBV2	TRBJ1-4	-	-	TGTGCCAGCAGACCTCGGAGGGGGGCGACGGAAAAACTGTTTTTT	CASRPRRGATEKLFF
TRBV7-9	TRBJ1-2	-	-	TGTGCCAGCAGCTTAGGGGGCCCAGTCTATGGCTACACCTTC	CASSLGGPVYGYTF
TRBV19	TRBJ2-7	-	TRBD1	TGTGCCAGTAGTATCGGACAGGGGGCTTACGAGCAGTACTTC	CASSIGQGAYEQYF
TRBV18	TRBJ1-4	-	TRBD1	TGTGCCAGCTCACCTAGACAGGGGCCTAATGAAAAACTGTTTTTT	CASSPRQGPNEKLFF
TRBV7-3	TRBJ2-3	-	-	TGTGCCAGCAGCTCCACACCTAGCGATACGCAGTATTTT	CASSSTPSDTQYF
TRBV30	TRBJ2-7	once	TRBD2	TGTGCCTGGAGTACTGGGACTAGCGGGACCTACGAGCAGTACTTC	CAWSTGTSGTYEQYF
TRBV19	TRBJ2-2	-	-	TGTGCCAGTAGTATGGAGGGACGGTTCACCGGGGAGCTGTTTTTT	CASSMEGRFTGELFF